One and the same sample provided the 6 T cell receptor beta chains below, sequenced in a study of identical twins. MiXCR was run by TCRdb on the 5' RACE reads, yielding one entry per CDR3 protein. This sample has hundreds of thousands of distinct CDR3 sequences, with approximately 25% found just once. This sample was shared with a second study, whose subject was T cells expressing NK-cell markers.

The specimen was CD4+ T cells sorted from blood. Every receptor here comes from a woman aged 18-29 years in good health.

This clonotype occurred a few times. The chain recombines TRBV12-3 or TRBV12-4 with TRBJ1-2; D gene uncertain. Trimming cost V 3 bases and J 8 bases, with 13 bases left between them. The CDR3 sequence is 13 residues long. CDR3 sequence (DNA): TGTGCCAGCAGTTTGGGCCAGGTTAAGGGCTACACCTTC. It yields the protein CASSLGQVKGYTF.

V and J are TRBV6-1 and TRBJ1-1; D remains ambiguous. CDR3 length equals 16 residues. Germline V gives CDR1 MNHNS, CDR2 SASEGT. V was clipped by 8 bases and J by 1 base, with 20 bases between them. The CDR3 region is CASSTYRGQPNTEAFF. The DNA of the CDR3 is TGTGCCAGCTCTACCTATCGTGGGCAGCCGAACACTGAAGCTTTCTTT.

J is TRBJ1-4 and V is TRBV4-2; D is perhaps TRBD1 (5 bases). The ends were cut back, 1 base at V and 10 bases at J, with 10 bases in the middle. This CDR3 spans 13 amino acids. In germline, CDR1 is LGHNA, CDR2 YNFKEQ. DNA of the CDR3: TGTGCCAGCAGCCAAGGGGACGGTCCAAAACTGTTTTTT. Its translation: CASSQGDGPKLFF.

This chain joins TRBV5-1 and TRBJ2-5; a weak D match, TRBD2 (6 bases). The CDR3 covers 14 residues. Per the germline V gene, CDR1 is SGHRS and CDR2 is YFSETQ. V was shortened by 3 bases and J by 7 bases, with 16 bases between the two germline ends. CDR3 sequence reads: CASSSWTGEGTQYF. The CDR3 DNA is TGCGCCAGCAGCTCATGGACGGGGGAAGGGACCCAGTACTTC.

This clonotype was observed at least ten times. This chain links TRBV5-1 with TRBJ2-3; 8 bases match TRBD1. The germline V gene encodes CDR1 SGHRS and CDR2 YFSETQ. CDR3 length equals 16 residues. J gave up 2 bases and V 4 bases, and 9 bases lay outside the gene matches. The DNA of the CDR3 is TGCGCCAGCAGCCAAGCCGGGACAGGCTCCACAGATACGCAGTATTTT. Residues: CASSQAGTGSTDTQYF.

The CDR3 loop reads CSARDGRRRSYEQYF. The CDR3, as DNA: TGCAGTGCTAGAGATGGGCGCCGCAGATCCTACGAGCAGTACTTC. V gene TRBV20-1 combines with J gene TRBJ2-7; no firm D call. V was pared by 0 bases and J by 1 base, with 13 bases between. The CDR3 sequence is 15 residues long. Germline V gives CDR1 DFQATT, CDR2 SNEGSKA (reference sequence).